Sequencing of this T cell receptor (beta chain) was carried out in a study of neurological immune-mediated disorders. Background on the study: Secondary progressive disease was present in 3, and relapsing-remitting disease in 31, of the 35 or so multiple sclerosis patients. Study outcomes and limitations: Association with the multiple sclerosis repertoire cluster was not found for any clinical or MRI feature. While HTLV-1-associated myelopathy showed the greatest TCR clonal expansion, multiple sclerosis showed the least, falling below healthy controls. The repertoires of 18 of 34 multiple sclerosis patients were placed by phylogenetic grouping in a single related-CDR3 cluster, which may be a signature.

MiXCR was run by TCRdb on the 5' RACE reads, yielding one entry per CDR3 protein. The sample includes about 70,000 distinct CDR3 sequences, roughly 4.5% of them seen just once. This clonotype showed up many times. The antigen remains undetermined. The V segment lost 5 bases and the J segment 7 bases; nucleotides outside the gene matches: 3. The length of the CDR3 is 12 residues. This receptor was taken from a woman in her 70s with multiple sclerosis. V gene TRBV12-3 or TRBV12-4 combines with J gene TRBJ1-1, with 8 bases that match TRBD1. Sequenced sample: PBMCs. This chain's CDR3 is CASSIGQGEAFF. The CDR3 DNA sequence: TGTGCCAGCAGTATAGGACAGGGTGAAGCTTTCTTT.